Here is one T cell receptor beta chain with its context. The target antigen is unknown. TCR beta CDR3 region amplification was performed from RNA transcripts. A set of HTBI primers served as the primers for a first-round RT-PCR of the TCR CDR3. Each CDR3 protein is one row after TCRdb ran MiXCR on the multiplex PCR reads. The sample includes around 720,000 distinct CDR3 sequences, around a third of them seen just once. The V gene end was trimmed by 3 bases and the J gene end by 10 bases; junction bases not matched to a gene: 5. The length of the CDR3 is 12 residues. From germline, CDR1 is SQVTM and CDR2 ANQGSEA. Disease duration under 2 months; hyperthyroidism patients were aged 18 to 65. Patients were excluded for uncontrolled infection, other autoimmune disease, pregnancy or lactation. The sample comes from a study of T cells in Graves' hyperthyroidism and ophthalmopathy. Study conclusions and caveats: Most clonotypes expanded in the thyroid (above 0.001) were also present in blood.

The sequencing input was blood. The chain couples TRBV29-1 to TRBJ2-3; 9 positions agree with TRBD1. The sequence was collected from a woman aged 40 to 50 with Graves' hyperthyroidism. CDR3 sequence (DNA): TGCAGCGTTGACCGGACAGGGGAGGCGCAGTATTTT. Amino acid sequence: CSVDRTGEAQYF.